Listed here are 10 T cell receptor beta chains from one sample, sequenced in a study of T cells in Graves' hyperthyroidism and ophthalmopathy. TCR beta CDR3 region amplification was performed from RNA transcripts. The primer set for the first-round RT-PCR of the TCR CDR3 was HTBI. TCRdb passed the multiplex PCR reads through MiXCR, listing each CDR3 protein once. The data contain 300,000 to 400,000 distinct CDR3 sequences, around 14% of them singletons. The sample consisted of blood. The receptors were gathered from a woman aged 55-69 years with Graves' hyperthyroidism.

The sample holds a few counts of this clonotype. The chain employs TRBV20-1 and TRBJ2-3, with TRBD2 matching 13 bases. CDR3 length: 14 residues. The germline V gene has CDR1 DFQATT and CDR2 SNEGSKA (reference sequence). V was clipped by 7 bases and J by 4 bases; unmatched bases: 5. The CDR3 sequence is CSVALAGGSDTQYF. DNA of the CDR3: TGCAGTGTAGCACTAGCGGGAGGGTCAGATACGCAGTATTTT.

To note about this clonotype: A much larger clone is a single base away; this may be a read error. The chain links TRBV2 to TRBJ1-6, with 11 bases fitting TRBD1. CDR3 length: 14 residues. Germline CDR1 and CDR2: SNHLY and FYNNEI. With 6 bases clipped from V and 8 bases from J, the junction kept 3 bases outside the gene matches. The DNA for the CDR3 is TGTGCCAGCAGCCCGGGACAGGGGGATTCACCCCTCCACTTT. Its protein is CASSPGQGDSPLHF.

This chain uses TRBV20-1 with TRBJ2-2; D uncertain. The CDR3 has 12 residues. CDR1 is DFQATT and CDR2 is SNEGSKA in the germline V gene (reference sequence). The V gene lost 6 bases and the J gene lost 4 bases, with 9 bases spanning the gap. In DNA form, the CDR3 reads TGCAGTGCGAGATCGACCACCGGGGAGCTGTTTTTT. Translating gives CSARSTTGELFF.

Many counts were recorded for this clonotype. The V call is TRBV20-1, the J call TRBJ2-5; maybe TRBD2 (6 bases). This CDR3 comprises 14 residues. Germline loops: CDR1 DFQATT, CDR2 SNEGSKA (reference sequence). Trimming took 1 base from V and 1 from J, leaving 10 bases between them. CDR3 DNA sequence: TGCAGTGCTAGAGGAGCCGGGAGCCAAGAGACCCAGTACTTC. This encodes CSARGAGSQETQYF.

V is TRBV19 and J is TRBJ2-2; TRBD2 agrees at 12 bases. Germline V gene lookup returns CDR1 LNHDA and CDR2 SQIVND (reference sequence). Trimming took 6 bases from V and 2 from J; bases not matched to a gene: 4. This CDR3 contains 16 residues. CDR3 coding DNA: TGTGCCAGTAGGACGGGACTAGCGGGTAACACCGGGGAGCTGTTTTTT. Protein product: CASRTGLAGNTGELFF.

This clonotype was seen ten or more times. The V call is TRBV5-1, the J call TRBJ2-1; D is unresolved. The CDR3 totals 13 residues. CDR1 and CDR2 (germline): SGHRS, YFSETQ. The ends were cut back, 6 bases at V and 5 bases at J, with 12 bases in the middle. CDR3 region: CASKSSLHNEQFF. The DNA of the CDR3 is TGCGCCAGCAAGAGTAGTCTCCACAATGAGCAGTTCTTC.

This clonotype appeared many times. This sequence joins TRBV20-1 and TRBJ2-1; 8 bases are shared with TRBD2. Trimming removed 3 bases from V and 6 bases from J; junction bases left unmatched: 10. Germline V gene lookup returns CDR1 DFQATT and CDR2 SNEGSKA (reference sequence). This CDR3 region has 15 residues. In DNA form, the CDR3 reads TGCAGTGCTAGCTTATTTGGCGGGAGGCCCAATGAGCAGTTCTTC. This encodes CSASLFGGRPNEQFF.

The genes are TRBV6-1 and TRBJ2-5, with TRBD2 as a possible D gene (7 bases). Judging by the DNA end, TRBJ2-4 fits better; the J call may be wrong. CDR1 is MNHNS, CDR2 SASEGT, per germline. This CDR3 has 13 amino acids. The CDR3 region is CASRGRRGAIQYF. The DNA of the CDR3 is TGTGCCAGCAGGGGACGACGGGGGGCCATTCAGTACTTC.

This clonotype was counted ten times or more. This rearrangement joins TRBV18 to TRBJ2-1, with D unresolved. Germline-derived CDR1 and CDR2 are KGHSH and LQKENI. V lost 0 bases and J 8 bases, leaving 8 bases between the germline ends. CDR3 length: 13 residues. For the CDR3, the DNA is TGTGCCAGCTCACCACCTAACGCCGATGAGCAGTTCTTC. Translated: CASSPPNADEQFF.

The sample holds a few counts of this clonotype. The chain couples TRBV7-6 to TRBJ1-1; D unclear. CDR1 SGHVS and CDR2 FNYEAQ come from the germline V gene. V lost 1 base and J lost 0, with 6 bases in between. The CDR3 length is 14 residues. The CDR3: CASSLGNMNTEAFF. DNA of the CDR3: TGTGCCAGCAGCTTAGGAAATATGAACACTGAAGCTTTCTTT.